The present T cell receptor beta chain was sequenced within a study of blood T cells in healthy people across ages. Overall study: In model experiments, template switching was able to capture about one barcoded beta molecule for every two T cells that were present. The study, taken as a whole, reports: Naive and antigen-experienced cells were not separated, limiting conclusive comparison.

Ranging in age from roughly 6 to 95, the donors were healthy Caucasian individuals from Russia. The authors extracted at least 5 micrograms of total RNA per sample. Germline V gives CDR1 MNHEY, CDR2 SMNVEV (reference sequence). V dropped 4 bases and J dropped 5 bases, with 11 bases sitting between them. CDR3 length: 14 residues. Remarks on this clonotype: Its target is unknown.

The second PCR ran about 6 to 11 cycles with a sample-barcoded 5' primer and J-beta primers. TCRdb processed the 5' RACE reads anew with MiXCR; each CDR3 protein has one entry. The data contain 800,000 to 1,000,000 distinct CDR3 sequences, about 48% of them singletons. This TCR came from a man younger than 40 in good health. Sequenced sample: blood. This chain connects TRBV27 to TRBJ2-2, with no clear D. CDR3: CASSSRSSTGELFF. CDR3 nucleotide sequence: TGTGCCAGCAGTTCCCGTAGTAGTACCGGGGAGCTGTTTTTT.